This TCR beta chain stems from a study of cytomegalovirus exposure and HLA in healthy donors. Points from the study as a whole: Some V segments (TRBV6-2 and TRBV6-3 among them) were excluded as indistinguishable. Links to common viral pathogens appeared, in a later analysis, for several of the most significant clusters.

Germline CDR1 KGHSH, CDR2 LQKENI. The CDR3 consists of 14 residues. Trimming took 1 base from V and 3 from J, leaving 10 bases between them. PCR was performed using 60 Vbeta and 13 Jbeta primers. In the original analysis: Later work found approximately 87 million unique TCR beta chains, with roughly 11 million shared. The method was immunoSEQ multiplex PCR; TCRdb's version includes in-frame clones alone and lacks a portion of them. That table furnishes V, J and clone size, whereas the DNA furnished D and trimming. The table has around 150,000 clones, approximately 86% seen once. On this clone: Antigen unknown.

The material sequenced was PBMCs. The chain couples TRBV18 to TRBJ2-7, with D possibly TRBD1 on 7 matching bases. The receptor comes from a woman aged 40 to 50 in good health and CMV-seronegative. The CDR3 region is CASSPRGDSYEQYF. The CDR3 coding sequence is TGTGCCAGCTCACCACGGGGGGACAGCTACGAGCAGTACTTC.